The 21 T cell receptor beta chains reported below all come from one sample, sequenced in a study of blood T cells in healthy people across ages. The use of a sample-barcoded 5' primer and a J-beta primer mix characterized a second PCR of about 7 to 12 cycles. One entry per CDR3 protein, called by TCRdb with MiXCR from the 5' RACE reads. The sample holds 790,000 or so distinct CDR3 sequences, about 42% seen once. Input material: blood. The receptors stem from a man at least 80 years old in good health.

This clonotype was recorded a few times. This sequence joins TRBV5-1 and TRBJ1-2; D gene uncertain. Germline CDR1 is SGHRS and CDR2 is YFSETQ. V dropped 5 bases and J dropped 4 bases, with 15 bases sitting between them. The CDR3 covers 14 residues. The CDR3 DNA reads TGCGCCAGCAGACGGGAGGACGGAAGCTATGGCTACACCTTC. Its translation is CASRREDGSYGYTF.

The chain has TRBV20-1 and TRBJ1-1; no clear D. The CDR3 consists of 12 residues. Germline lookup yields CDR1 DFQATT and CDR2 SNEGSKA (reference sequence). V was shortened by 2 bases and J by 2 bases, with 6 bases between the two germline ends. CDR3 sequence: CSARPRNTEAFF. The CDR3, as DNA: TGCAGTGCTAGACCCAGAAACACTGAAGCTTTCTTT.

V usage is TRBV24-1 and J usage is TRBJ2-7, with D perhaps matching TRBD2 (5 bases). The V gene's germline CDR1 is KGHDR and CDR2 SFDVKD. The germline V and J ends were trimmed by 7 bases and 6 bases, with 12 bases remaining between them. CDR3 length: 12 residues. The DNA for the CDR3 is TGTGCCACCAGGAGAGGGAGTGGCGAGCAGTACTTC. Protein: CATRRGSGEQYF.

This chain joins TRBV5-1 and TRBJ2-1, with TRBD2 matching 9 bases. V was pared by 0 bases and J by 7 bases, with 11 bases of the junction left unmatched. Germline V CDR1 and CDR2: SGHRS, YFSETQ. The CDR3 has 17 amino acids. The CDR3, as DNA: TGCGCCAGCAGCTTGGTTTCGGGCGGGAGGGCCGGTAATGAGCAGTTCTTC. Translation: CASSLVSGGRAGNEQFF.

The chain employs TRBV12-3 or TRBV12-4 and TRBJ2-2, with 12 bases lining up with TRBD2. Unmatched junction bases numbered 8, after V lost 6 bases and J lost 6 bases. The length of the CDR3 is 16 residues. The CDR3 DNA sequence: TGTGCCAGCAGCCGGACTAGCGGGACCACTCCCGGGGAGCTGTTTTTT. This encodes CASSRTSGTTPGELFF.

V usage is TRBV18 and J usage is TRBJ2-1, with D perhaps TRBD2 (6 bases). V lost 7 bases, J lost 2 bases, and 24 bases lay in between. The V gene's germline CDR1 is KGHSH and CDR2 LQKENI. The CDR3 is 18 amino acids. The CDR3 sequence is CASFPATAGDITYNEQFF. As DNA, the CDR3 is TGTGCCAGCTTCCCCGCAACAGCGGGCGATATTACCTACAATGAGCAGTTCTTC.

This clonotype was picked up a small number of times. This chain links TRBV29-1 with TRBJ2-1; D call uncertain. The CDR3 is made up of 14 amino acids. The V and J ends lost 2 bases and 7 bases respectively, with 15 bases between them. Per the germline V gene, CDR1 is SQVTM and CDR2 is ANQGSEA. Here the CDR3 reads CSVETVEMLNEQFF. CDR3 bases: TGCAGCGTTGAAACGGTAGAAATGTTAAATGAGCAGTTCTTC.

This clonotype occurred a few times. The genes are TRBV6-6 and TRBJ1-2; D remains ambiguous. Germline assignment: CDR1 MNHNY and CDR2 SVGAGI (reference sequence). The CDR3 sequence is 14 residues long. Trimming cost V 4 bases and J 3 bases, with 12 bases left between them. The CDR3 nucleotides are TGTGCCAGCAGTTCAAACACACCCTACTATGGCTACACCTTC. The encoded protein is CASSSNTPYYGYTF.

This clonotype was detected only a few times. CDR3 sequence: CASSFLTSGADNEQFF. The CDR3 nucleotides are TGCGCCAGCAGCTTCCTTACTAGCGGGGCTGACAATGAGCAGTTCTTC. The chain uses TRBV5-1 and TRBJ2-1, with TRBD2 identical over 10 bases. This CDR3 is 16 amino acids long. V shed 2 bases and J 5 bases; nucleotides not matched to a gene: 7. The V gene's germline CDR1 is SGHRS and CDR2 YFSETQ.

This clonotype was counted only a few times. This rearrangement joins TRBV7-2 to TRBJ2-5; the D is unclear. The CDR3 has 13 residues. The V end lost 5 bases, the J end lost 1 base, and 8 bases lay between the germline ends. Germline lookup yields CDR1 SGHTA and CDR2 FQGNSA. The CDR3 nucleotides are TGTGCCAGCAGCACCCGGGCCCAAGAGACCCAGTACTTC. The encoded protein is CASSTRAQETQYF.

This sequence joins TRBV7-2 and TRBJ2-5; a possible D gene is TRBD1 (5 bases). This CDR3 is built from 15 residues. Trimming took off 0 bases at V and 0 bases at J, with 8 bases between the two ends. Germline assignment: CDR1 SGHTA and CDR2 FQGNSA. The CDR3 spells CASSLAWTHQETQYF. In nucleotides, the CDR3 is TGTGCCAGCAGCTTAGCCTGGACACACCAAGAGACCCAGTACTTC.

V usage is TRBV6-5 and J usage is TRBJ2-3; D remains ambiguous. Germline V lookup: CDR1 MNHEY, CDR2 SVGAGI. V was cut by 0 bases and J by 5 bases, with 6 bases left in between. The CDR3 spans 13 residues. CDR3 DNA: TGTGCCAGCAGTTACTCCTGGGGAGATACGCAGTATTTT. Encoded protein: CASSYSWGDTQYF.

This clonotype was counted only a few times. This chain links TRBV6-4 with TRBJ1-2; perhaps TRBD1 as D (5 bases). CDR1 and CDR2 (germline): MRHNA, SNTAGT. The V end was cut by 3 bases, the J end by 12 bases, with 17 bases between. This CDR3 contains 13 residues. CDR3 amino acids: CASSEDGRGMHTF. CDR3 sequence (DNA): TGTGCCAGCAGTGAGGATGGTCGGGGGATGCACACCTTC.

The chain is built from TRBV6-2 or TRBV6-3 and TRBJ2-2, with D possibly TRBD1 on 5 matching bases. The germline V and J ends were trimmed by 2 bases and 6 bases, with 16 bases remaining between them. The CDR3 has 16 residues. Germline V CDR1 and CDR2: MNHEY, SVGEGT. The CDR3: CASSYNFQGDAGELFF. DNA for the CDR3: TGTGCCAGCAGTTACAATTTCCAGGGTGACGCCGGGGAGCTGTTTTTT.

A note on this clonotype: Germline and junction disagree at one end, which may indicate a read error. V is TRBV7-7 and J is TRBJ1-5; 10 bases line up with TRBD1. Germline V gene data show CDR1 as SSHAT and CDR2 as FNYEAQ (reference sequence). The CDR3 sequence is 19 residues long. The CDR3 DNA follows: TGTGCTAGCAGCCCATCCCCGGAGGGACAGGGGTTAAGAAATCAGCCCCAGCATTTT. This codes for CASSPSPEGQGLRNQPQHF.

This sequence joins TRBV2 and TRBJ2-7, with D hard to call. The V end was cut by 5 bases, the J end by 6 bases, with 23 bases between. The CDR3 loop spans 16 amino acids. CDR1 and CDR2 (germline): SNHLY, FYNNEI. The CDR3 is CASSKYQILTPGEQYF. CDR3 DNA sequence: TGTGCCAGCAGTAAATACCAGATCCTTACACCGGGCGAGCAGTACTTC.

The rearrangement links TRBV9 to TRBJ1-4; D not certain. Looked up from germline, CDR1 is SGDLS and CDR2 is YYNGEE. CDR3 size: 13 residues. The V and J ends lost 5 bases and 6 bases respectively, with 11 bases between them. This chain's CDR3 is CASSFGLDEKLFF. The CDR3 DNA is TGTGCCAGCAGTTTCGGACTGGATGAAAAACTGTTTTTT.

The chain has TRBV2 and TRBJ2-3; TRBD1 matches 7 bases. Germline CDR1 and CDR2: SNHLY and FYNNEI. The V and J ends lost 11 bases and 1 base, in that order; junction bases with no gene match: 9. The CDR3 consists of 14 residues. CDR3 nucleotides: TGTGCCGTCCGGGACAGCGGAGGCACAGATACGCAGTATTTT. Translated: CAVRDSGGTDTQYF.

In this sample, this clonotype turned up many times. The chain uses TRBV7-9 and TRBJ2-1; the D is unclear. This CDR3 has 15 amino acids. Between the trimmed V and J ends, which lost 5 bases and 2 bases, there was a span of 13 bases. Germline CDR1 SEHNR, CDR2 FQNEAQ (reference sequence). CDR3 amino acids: CASSPRSSPYNEQFF. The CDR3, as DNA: TGTGCCAGCAGCCCACGGAGTTCCCCCTACAATGAGCAGTTCTTC.

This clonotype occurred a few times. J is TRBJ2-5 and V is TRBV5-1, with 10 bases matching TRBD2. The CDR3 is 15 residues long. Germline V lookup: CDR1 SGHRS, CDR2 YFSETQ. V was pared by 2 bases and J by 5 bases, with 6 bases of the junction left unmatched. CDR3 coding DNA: TGCGCCAGCAGCTTACAGCGGGAGGGTCCGGAGACCCAGTACTTC. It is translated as CASSLQREGPETQYF.

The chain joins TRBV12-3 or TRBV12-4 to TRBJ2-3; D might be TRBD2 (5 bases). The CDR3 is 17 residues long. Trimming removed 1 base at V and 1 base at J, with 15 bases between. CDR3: CASSLELGGLRTDTQYF. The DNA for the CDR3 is TGTGCCAGCAGTTTAGAGTTGGGCGGACTCCGCACAGATACGCAGTATTTT.